This TCR beta chain was recorded in a study of cytomegalovirus exposure and HLA in healthy donors. The data were produced by immunoSEQ multiplex PCR, yet TCRdb's version contains in-frame clones alone and is incomplete. The sample yields approximately 60,000 clones, roughly 93% seen once. The V end lost 5 bases, the J end lost 6 bases, and 5 bases lay between the germline ends. The CDR3 is 11 residues long. Germline V gene data show CDR1 as LGHNT and CDR2 as FRNRAP. This chain connects TRBV12-5 to TRBJ2-1; D unresolved. Source material: PBMCs. The receptor was derived from a woman aged 18-35 years in good health and CMV-seronegative. CDR3 in amino acids: CASGPVNEQFF. In nucleotides, the CDR3 is TGTGCTAGTGGTCCTGTCAATGAGCAGTTCTTC.